Sequencing of this T cell receptor (beta chain) was carried out in a study of OX40 agonist ivuxolimab in advanced cancers. Study information: Recorded diagnoses for dose-escalation patients were hepatocellular carcinoma, melanoma, renal cell or head and neck cancer.

General study findings and limits: The 0.1-3.0 mg/kg partial responders had among the lowest clonal expansion.

The CDR3 runs 15 residues. Germline V gene lookup returns CDR1 SGHTA and CDR2 FQGNSA. The V end was cut by 5 bases, the J end by 6 bases, with 17 bases between. Produced via immunoSEQ multiplex PCR; TCRdb's table is partial and in-frame only. Among around 110,000 clones listed, around 93% were seen once. With regard to this clone: What it binds is unknown.

Sequencing was performed on CD4+ or CD8+ T cells sorted from blood, taken in a trial of the OX40 agonist ivuxolimab. The TCR was taken from an adult with an advanced solid tumor such as melanoma, head and neck, liver or kidney cancer. The V call is TRBV7-2, the J call TRBJ1-5, with a possible D match to TRBD1 (6 bases). The CDR3 DNA follows: TGTGCCAGCAGCCCTACGGGGGGCGGGGGTCAGCCCCAGCATTTT. Its translation: CASSPTGGGGQPQHF.